This entry lists 8 T cell receptor beta chains sequenced from one sample in a study of radiation and T cells in renal cell carcinoma. Sequencing was performed with immunoSEQ multiplex PCR; in TCRdb, only in-frame clones are kept and a portion is missing. The sample holds 150,000 to 200,000 clones; 88% are singletons and the top ten take about 11%. Time point here: blood 4 weeks post-SBRT, at nephrectomy. The sample's treatment: 15 Gy SBRT to primary tumor, nephrectomy 4 weeks later. This material consisted of blood, taken from a patient whose treatment included radiotherapy and nephrectomy. The receptors derive from a woman between 45 and 65 years old with renal cell carcinoma.

The rearrangement uses TRBV5-1 and TRBJ2-7, with no clear D. The CDR3 totals 15 residues. The V and J ends lost 3 bases and 4 bases respectively, with 17 bases between them. Germline lookup yields CDR1 SGHRS and CDR2 YFSETQ. The CDR3 DNA sequence: TGCGCCAGCAGCTCGCGGACCGACCCCATATACGAGCAGTACTTC. Its translation is CASSSRTDPIYEQYF.

This chain connects TRBV6-6 to TRBJ2-5, with D maybe TRBD2 (6 bases). Germline V gives CDR1 MNHNY, CDR2 SVGAGI (reference sequence). V was cut by 8 bases and J by 5 bases, with 15 bases left in between. The length of the CDR3 is 13 residues. This chain's CDR3 is CASYPGVWETQYF. DNA of the CDR3: TGTGCCAGCTATCCGGGGGTTTGGGAGACCCAGTACTTC.

The chain carries TRBV6-5 and TRBJ2-1; a possible D gene is TRBD1 (5 bases). Germline V gene sequence: CDR1 MNHEY, CDR2 SVGAGI. The CDR3 totals 15 residues. V was clipped by 0 bases and J by 2 bases, with 8 bases between them. The CDR3, as DNA: TGTGCCAGCAGTTACTCTCAGGGCCCCTACAATGAGCAGTTCTTC. Protein sequence: CASSYSQGPYNEQFF.

This clone was detected only a few times. The chain recombines TRBV7-9 with TRBJ1-1; 9 bases agree with TRBD1. This CDR3 comprises 15 residues. CDR1 and CDR2 (germline): SEHNR, FQNEAQ (reference sequence). With 5 bases clipped from V and 5 bases from J, the junction kept 9 bases outside the gene matches. The chain's CDR3 is CASSRPGTGRTEAFF. The DNA of the CDR3 is TGTGCCAGCAGCAGACCCGGGACAGGGAGAACTGAAGCTTTCTTT.

The rearrangement joins TRBV5-5 to TRBJ2-4; tentatively, D is TRBD2 (7 bases). Germline CDR1 SGHKS, CDR2 YYEKEE (reference sequence). The V end was cut by 6 bases, the J end by 1 base, with 14 bases between. The CDR3 spans 15 residues. The DNA of the CDR3 is TGTGCCAGCACCGCGGCGGGGGCCGCCAAAAACATTCAGTACTTC. It codes for CASTAAGAAKNIQYF. Complete variable domain (other parts from reference TRBV5-5 and TRBJ2-4): DAGVTQSPTHLIKTRGQQVTLRCSPISGHKSVSWYQQVLGQGPQFIFQYYEKEERGRGNFPDRFSARQFPNYSSELNVNALLLGDSALYLCASTAAGAAKNIQYFGAGTRLSVL.

The chain combines TRBV2 with TRBJ1-2; 8 nucleotides line up with TRBD1. V dropped 4 bases and J dropped 9; count of bases not matched to a gene: 10. Per germline, CDR1 SNHLY and CDR2 FYNNEI. The length of the CDR3 is 14 residues. CDR3 DNA sequence: TGTGCCAGCAGTGGGACAGGGAATATCAAGAGCTACACCTTC. Amino acids: CASSGTGNIKSYTF.

The chain joins TRBV5-1 to TRBJ2-3; D might be TRBD2 (5 bases). This CDR3 is 15 amino acids long. The germline V gene has CDR1 SGHRS and CDR2 YFSETQ. The V end lost 0 bases, the J end lost 5 bases, and 13 bases lay between the germline ends. This chain's CDR3 is CASSLEVGVVDTQYF. The CDR3 region has the DNA TGCGCCAGCAGCTTGGAGGTCGGGGTGGTAGATACGCAGTATTTT.

The chain is built from TRBV2 and TRBJ1-5; TRBD1 is a possible D gene (5 bases). Germline values: CDR1 SNHLY, CDR2 FYNNEI. The ends were cut back, 6 bases at V and 4 bases at J, with 19 bases in the middle. The CDR3 is made up of 16 amino acids. The CDR3 nucleotides read TGTGCCAGCAGCGGATTAAGGGACGCGGGAAATCAGCCCCAGCATTTT. Translation gives CASSGLRDAGNQPQHF.